This TCR beta chain came from a study of blood T cell repertoires in COVID-19. Study information: Samples of COVID-19 (acute and convalescent) were obtained from the United States, Italy and Spain. PBMCs, B-cell-depleted T cells, or T cells were the source of the cDNA or gDNA that made up the material.

In germline, CDR1 is LGHNA, CDR2 YNFKEQ. V dropped 4 bases and J dropped 3; count of bases not matched to a gene: 8. The CDR3 has 18 residues. In the authors' workflow: Researchers report that nucleated cell counts were estimated from reference gene primer amplification. Repertoires were generated with immunoSEQ multiplex PCR, while TCRdb's copy carries only in-frame clones and drops some. The D gene and trimming were derived from the DNA, and the V and J assignments and clone size from that table. The data hold about 200,000 clones, with roughly nine tenths observed a single time. This clone was picked up one time.

V and J are TRBV4-2 and TRBJ2-2; 13 bases align to TRBD2. This TCR derives from a man in his sixties who had recovered from COVID-19. Sequencing was performed on peripheral blood. CDR3 DNA: TGTGCCAGCAGCCCCCGGACTAGCGGGGGAGGGTACACCGGGGAGCTGTTTTTT. Translation gives CASSPRTSGGGYTGELFF.